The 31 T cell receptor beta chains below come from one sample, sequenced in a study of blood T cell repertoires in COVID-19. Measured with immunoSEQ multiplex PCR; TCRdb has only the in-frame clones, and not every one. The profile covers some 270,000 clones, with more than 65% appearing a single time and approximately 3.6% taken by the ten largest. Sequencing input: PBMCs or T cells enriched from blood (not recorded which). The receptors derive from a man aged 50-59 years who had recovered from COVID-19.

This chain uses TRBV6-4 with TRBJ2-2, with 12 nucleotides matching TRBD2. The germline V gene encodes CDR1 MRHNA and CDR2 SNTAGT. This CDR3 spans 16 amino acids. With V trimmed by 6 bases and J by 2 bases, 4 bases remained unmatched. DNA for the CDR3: TGTGCCAGCAGCCCACTAGCGGGAGGAAACACCGGGGAGCTGTTTTTT. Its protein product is CASSPLAGGNTGELFF.

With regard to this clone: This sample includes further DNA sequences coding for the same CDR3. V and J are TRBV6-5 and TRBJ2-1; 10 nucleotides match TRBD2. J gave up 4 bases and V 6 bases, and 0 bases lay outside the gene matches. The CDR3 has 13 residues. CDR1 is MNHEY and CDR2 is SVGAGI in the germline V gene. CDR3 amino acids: CASRTSGYNEQFF. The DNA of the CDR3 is TGTGCCAGCAGGACTAGCGGGTACAATGAGCAGTTCTTC.

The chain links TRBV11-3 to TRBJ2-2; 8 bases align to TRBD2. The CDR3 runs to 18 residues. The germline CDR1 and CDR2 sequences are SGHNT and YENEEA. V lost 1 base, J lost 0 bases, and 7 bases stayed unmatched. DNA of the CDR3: TGTGCCAGCAGCTTAGGCGGGGGGAGCGGACCGAACACCGGGGAGCTGTTTTTT. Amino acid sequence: CASSLGGGSGPNTGELFF.

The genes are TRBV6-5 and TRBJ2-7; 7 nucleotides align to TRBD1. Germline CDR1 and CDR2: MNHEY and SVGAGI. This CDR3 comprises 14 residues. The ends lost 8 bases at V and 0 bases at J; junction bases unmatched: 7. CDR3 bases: TGTGCCAGCTCCCGGGACAGCTACTCCTACGAGCAGTACTTC. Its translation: CASSRDSYSYEQYF.

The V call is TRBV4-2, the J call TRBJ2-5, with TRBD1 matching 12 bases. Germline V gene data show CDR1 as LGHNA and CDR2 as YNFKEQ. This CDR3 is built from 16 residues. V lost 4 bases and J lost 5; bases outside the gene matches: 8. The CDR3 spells CASSRNPGTGGETQYF. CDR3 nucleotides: TGTGCCAGCAGCCGCAATCCCGGGACAGGGGGCGAGACCCAGTACTTC.

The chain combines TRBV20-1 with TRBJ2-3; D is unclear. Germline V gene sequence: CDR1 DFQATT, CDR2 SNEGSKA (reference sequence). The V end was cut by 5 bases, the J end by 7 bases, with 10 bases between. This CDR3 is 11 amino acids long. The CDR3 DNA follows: TGCAGTGCTCGACTTGCGCATACGCAGTATTTT. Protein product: CSARLAHTQYF.

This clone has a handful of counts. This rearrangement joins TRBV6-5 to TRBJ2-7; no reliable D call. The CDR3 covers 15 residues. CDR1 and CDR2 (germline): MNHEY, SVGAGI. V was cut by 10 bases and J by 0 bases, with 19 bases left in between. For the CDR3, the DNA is TGTGCCACCGCTAGTTATCTTCCAAGCTCCTACGAGCAGTACTTC. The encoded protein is CATASYLPSSYEQYF.

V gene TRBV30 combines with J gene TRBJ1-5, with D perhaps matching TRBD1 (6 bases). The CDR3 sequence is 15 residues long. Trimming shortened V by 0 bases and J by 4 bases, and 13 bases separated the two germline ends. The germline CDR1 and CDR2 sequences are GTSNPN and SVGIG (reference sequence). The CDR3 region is CAWSVPGVGNQPQHF. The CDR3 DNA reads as TGTGCCTGGAGTGTTCCAGGGGTAGGGAATCAGCCCCAGCATTTT.

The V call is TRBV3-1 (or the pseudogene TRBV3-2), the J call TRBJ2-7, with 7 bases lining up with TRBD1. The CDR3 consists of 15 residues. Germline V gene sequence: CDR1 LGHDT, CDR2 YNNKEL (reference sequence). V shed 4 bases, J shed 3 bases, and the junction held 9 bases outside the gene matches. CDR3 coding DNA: TGTGCCAGCAGCCCGACAGGGCTTCTTCGCTACGAGCAGTACTTC. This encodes CASSPTGLLRYEQYF.

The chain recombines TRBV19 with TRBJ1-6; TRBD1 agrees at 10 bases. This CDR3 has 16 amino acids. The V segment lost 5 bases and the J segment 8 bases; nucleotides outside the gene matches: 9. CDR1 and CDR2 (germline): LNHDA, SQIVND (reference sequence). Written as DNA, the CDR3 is TGTGCCAGTAGTGCCTCTTGGACAGGGGGGTATTCACCCCTCCACTTT. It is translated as CASSASWTGGYSPLHF.

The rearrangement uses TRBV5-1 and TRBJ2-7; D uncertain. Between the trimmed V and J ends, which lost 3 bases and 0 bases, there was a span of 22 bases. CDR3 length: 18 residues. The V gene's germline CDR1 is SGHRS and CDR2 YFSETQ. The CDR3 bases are TGCGCCAGCAGCTCCGTCCCAGCCTTTACGGGTAGCTCCTACGAGCAGTACTTC. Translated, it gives CASSSVPAFTGSSYEQYF. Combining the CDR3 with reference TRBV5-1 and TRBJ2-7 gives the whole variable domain KAGVTQTPRYLIKTRGQQVTLSCSPISGHRSVSWYQQTPGQGLQFLFEYFSETQRNKGNFPGRFSGRQFSNSRSEMNVSTLELGDSALYLCASSSVPAFTGSSYEQYFGPGTRLTVT.

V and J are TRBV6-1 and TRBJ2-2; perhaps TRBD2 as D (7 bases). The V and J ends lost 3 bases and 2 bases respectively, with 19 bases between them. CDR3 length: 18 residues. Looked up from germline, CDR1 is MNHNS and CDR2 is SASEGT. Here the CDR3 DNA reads TGTGCCAGCAGTGATAGGGCGGCGGGGGCTTTTAACACCGGGGAGCTGTTTTTT. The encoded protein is CASSDRAAGAFNTGELFF.

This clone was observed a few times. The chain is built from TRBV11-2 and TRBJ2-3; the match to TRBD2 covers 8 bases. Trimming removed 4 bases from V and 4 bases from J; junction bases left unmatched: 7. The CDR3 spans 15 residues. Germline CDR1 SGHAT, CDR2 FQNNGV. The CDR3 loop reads CASSSPELAADTQYF. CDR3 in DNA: TGTGCCAGCAGCTCCCCGGAACTAGCGGCAGATACGCAGTATTTT. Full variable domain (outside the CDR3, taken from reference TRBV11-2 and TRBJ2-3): EAGVAQSPRYKIIEKRQSVAFWCNPISGHATLYWYQQILGQGPKLLIQFQNNGVVDDSQLPKDRFSAERLKGVDSTLKIQPAKLEDSAVYLCASSSPELAADTQYFGPGTRLTVL.

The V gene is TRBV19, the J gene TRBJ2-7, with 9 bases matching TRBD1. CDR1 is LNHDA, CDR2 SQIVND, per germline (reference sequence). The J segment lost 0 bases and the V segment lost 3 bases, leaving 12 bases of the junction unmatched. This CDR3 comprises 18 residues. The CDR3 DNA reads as TGTGCCAGTAGTATCACCTCCCGACAGGGGGTAGGCTCCTACGAGCAGTACTTC. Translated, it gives CASSITSRQGVGSYEQYF.

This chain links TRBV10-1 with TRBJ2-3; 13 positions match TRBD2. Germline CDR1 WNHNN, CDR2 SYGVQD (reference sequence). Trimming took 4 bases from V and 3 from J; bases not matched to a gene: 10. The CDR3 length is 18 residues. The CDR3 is CASSGPGLAGRGTDTQYF. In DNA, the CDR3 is TGCGCCAGCAGTGGACCGGGACTAGCGGGGAGAGGGACAGATACGCAGTATTTT.

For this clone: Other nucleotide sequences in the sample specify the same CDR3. The DNA for the CDR3 is TGTGCCAGCAGCTTCGGGGGTAGCACAGATACGCAGTATTTT. It is translated as CASSFGGSTDTQYF. The V gene is TRBV11-2, the J gene TRBJ2-3, with a weak D call TRBD2 (6 bases). V lost 3 bases and J 0 bases, leaving 7 bases between the germline ends. This CDR3 has 14 amino acids. Germline assignment: CDR1 SGHAT and CDR2 FQNNGV.

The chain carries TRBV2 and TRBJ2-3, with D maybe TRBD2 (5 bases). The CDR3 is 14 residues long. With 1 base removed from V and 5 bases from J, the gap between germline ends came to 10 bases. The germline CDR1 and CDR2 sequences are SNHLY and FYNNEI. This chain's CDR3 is CASSEVGVKDTQYF. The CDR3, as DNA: TGTGCCAGCAGTGAAGTCGGGGTCAAAGATACGCAGTATTTT.

CDR3 protein: CASSIWTGEFRTEAFF. In nucleotides, the CDR3 is TGTGCCAGTAGTATCTGGACAGGTGAATTTAGGACTGAAGCTTTCTTT. This sequence joins TRBV19 and TRBJ1-1; 7 nucleotides match TRBD1. Germline CDR1 reads LNHDA; CDR2 reads SQIVND (reference sequence). With 3 bases clipped from V and 5 bases from J, the junction kept 12 bases outside the gene matches. This CDR3 contains 16 residues.

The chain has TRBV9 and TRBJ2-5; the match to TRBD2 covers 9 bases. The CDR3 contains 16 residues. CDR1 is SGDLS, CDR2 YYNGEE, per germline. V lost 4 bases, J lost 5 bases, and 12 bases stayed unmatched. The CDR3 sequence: CASSTGSGGFQETQYF. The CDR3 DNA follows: TGTGCCAGCAGCACGGGGAGCGGGGGGTTCCAGGAGACCCAGTACTTC.

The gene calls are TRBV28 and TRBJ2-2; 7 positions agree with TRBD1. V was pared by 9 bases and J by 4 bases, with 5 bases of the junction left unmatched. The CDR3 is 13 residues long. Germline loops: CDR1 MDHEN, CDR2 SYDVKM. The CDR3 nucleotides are TGTGCCAGTACAGGGGTCGGCACCGGGGAGCTGTTTTTT. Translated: CASTGVGTGELFF.

DNA of the CDR3: TGTGCCAGCAGCTCCCCAGGGTCCGGGGCCAACGTCCTGACTTTC. This codes for CASSSPGSGANVLTF. V usage is TRBV7-2 and J usage is TRBJ2-6; perhaps TRBD1 as D (5 bases). The V gene's germline CDR1 is SGHTA and CDR2 FQGNSA. The CDR3 has 15 amino acids. V lost 4 bases, J lost 4 bases, and 11 bases lay in between.

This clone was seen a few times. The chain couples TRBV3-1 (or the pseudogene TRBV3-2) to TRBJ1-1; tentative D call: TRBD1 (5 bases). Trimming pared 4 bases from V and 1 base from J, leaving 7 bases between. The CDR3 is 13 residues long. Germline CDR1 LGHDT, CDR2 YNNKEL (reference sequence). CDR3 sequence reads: CASSPQGNTEAFF. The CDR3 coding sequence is TGTGCCAGCAGCCCCCAGGGGAACACTGAAGCTTTCTTT.

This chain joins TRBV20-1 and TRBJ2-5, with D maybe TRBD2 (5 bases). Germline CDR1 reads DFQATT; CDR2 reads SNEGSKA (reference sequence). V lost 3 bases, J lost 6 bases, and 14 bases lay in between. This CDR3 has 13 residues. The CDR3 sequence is CSASFLASQTQYF. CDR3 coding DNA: TGCAGTGCTAGTTTTTTAGCGTCCCAGACCCAGTACTTC.

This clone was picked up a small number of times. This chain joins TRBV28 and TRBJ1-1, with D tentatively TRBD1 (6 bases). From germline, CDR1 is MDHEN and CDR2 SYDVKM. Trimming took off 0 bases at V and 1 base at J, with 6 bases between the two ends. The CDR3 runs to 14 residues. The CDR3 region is CASSLWGQNTEAFF. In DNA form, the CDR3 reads TGTGCCAGCAGTTTATGGGGACAGAACACTGAAGCTTTCTTT.

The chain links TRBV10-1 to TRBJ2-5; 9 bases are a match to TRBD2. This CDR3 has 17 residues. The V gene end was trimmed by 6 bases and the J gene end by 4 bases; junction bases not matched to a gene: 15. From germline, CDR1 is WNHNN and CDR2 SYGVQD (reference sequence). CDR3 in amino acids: CASSQGVVAGVAETQYF. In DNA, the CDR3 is TGCGCCAGCAGCCAAGGGGTGGTAGCGGGGGTAGCAGAGACCCAGTACTTC.

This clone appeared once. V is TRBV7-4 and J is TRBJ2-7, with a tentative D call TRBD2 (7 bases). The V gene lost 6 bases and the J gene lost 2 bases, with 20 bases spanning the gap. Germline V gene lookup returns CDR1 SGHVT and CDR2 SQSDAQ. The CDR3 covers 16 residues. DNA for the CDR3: TGTGCCAGCAGTTTGCGGCGGCAGGGGAGGGCCTACGAGCAGTACTTC. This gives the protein CASSLRRQGRAYEQYF. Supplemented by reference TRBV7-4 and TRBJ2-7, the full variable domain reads GAGVSQSPRYKVAKRGRDVALRCDSISGHVTLYWYRQTLGQGSEVLTYSQSDAQRDKSGRPSGRFSAERPERSVSTLKIQRTEQGDSAVYLCASSLRRQGRAYEQYFGPGTRLTVT.

The chain's CDR3 is CASSPWDRPNYGYTF. DNA of the CDR3: TGTGCCAGCAGCCCCTGGGACAGACCGAACTATGGCTACACCTTC. The gene calls are TRBV5-6 and TRBJ1-2, with 7 bases lining up with TRBD1. J gave up 2 bases and V 4 bases, and 8 bases lay outside the gene matches. Germline CDR1 and CDR2: SGHDT and YYEEEE. The CDR3 contains 15 residues.

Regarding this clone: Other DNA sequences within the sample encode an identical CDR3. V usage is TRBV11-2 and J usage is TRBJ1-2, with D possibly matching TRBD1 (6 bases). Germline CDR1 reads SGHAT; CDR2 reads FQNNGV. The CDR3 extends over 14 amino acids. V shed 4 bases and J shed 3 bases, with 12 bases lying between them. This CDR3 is CASSSPRGDYGYTF. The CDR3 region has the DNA TGTGCCAGCAGCTCCCCCAGGGGCGACTATGGCTACACCTTC.

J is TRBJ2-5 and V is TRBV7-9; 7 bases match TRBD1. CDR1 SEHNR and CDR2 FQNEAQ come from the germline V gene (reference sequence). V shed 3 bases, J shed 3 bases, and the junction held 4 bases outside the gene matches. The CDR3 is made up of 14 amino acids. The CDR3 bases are TGTGCCAGCAGCTTTCGGACAGGAGAAGAGACCCAGTACTTC. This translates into CASSFRTGEETQYF.

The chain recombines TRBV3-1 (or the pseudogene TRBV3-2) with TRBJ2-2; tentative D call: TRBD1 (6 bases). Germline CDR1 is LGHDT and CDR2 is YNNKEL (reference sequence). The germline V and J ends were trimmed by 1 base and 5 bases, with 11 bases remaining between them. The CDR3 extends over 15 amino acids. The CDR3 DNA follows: TGTGCCAGCAGCCAAGGTGGGACAAAGACCGGGGAGCTGTTTTTT. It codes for CASSQGGTKTGELFF.

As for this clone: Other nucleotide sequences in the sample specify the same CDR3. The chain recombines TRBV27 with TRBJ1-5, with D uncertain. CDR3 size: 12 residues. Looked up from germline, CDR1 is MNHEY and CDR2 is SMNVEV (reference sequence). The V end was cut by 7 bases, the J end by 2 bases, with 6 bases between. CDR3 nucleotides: TGTGCCAGCAAGGGAGGCAATCAGCCCCAGCATTTT. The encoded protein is CASKGGNQPQHF.